The clone carrying this T cell receptor (beta chain) was detected a few times. Antigen unknown. The data derive from a study of response to subunit inactivated influenza vaccine. General study findings and limits: Authors suggested each seasonal influenza vaccination recruits few new T cells.

Trimming at V came to 5 bases and at J to 6 bases, leaving 2 bases not matched to a gene. The length of the CDR3 is 12 residues. TCRdb processed the RT-PCR reads anew with MiXCR; each CDR3 protein has one entry. The sample carries about 780,000 distinct CDR3 sequences, approximately 18% recorded once. The chain uses TRBV12-3 or TRBV12-4 and TRBJ2-7; 9 positions agree with TRBD1. The specimen comprised PBMCs from blood, sampled 5 days after vaccination. The TCR sequence derives from a man aged 50-59 years who received an inactivated influenza vaccine. This CDR3 reads CASSPQGAEQYF. The CDR3 DNA follows: TGTGCCAGCAGTCCACAGGGGGCCGAGCAGTACTTC.